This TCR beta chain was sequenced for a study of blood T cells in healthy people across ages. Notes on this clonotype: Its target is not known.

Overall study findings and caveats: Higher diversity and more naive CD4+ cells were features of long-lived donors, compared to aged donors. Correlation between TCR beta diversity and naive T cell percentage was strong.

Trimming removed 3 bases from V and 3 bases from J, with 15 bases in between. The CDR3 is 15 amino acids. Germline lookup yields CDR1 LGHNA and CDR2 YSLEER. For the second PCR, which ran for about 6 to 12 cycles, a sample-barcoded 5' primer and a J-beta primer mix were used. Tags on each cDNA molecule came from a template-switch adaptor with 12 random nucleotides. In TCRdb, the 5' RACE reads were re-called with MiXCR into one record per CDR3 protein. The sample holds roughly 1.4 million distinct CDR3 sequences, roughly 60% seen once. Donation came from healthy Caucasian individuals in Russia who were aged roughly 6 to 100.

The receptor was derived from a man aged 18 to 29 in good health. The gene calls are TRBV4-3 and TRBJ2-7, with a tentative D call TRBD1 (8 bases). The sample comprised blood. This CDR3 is CASSQTGDYYYEQYF. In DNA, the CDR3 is TGCGCCAGCAGCCAGACAGGGGACTATTACTACGAGCAGTACTTC.